A single TCR beta chain is shown here with its context. Antigen specificity is unknown. This entry belongs to a study of cytomegalovirus exposure and HLA in healthy donors. Sequencing used immunoSEQ multiplex PCR; TCRdb keeps in-frame clones, though not all of them. The repertoire consists of 120,000 to 150,000 clones, with more than 85% occurring once and the leading ten covering 8.5% to 9.5%. Overall study results and limits: According to a later analysis, TCR clusters from the first cohort tended to co-occur in the 120 or so validation repertoires. Researchers catalogued some 160 TCR beta chains as cytomegalovirus-associated.

From germline, CDR1 is SGHDT and CDR2 YYEEEE. CDR3 length equals 17 residues. The ends lost 8 bases at V and 1 base at J; junction bases unmatched: 15. The chain employs TRBV5-6 and TRBJ1-1, with 9 bases that match TRBD1. The TCR originated in a young man in good health and CMV-seropositive. Sequencing used PBMCs. The DNA of the CDR3 is TGTGCCAGTAAATTCTCGGGACAGGGAGGGGAGAACACTGAAGCTTTCTTT. Translated: CASKFSGQGGENTEAFF.